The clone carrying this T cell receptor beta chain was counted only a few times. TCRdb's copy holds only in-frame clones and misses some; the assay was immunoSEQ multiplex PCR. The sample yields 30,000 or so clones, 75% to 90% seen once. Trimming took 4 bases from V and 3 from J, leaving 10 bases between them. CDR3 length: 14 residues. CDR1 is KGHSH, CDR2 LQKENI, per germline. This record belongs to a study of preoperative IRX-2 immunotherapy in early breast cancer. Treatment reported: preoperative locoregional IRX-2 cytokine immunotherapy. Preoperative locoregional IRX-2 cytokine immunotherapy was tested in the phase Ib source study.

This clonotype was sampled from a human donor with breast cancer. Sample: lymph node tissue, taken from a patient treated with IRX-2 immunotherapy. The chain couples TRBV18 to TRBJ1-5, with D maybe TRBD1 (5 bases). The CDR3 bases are TGTGCCAGCTCACAAGTCAGGGCCAATCAGCCCCAGCATTTT. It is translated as CASSQVRANQPQHF.